This TCR beta chain is drawn from a study of blood T cell repertoires in COVID-19. The overall study: Specimens from acute and convalescent COVID-19 originated in the United States, Italy and Spain.

Assay used: immunoSEQ multiplex PCR; TCRdb lists only in-frame clones, some missing. The table records about 68,000 clones, 87% of them present only once. The CDR3 is 13 amino acids. CDR1 is MNHNY, CDR2 SVGAGI, per germline (reference sequence). V was trimmed by 8 bases and J by 2 bases, leaving 10 bases between them. V usage is TRBV6-6 and J usage is TRBJ1-5; possible D gene TRBD1, 6 bases. Sequenced: peripheral blood. The clonotype comes from a woman aged 50 to 60 with COVID-19, enrolled during active disease. CDR3 sequence (DNA): TGTGCCAGCCAGGGGTGGGGCAATCAGCCCCAGCATTTT. It yields the protein CASQGWGNQPQHF.